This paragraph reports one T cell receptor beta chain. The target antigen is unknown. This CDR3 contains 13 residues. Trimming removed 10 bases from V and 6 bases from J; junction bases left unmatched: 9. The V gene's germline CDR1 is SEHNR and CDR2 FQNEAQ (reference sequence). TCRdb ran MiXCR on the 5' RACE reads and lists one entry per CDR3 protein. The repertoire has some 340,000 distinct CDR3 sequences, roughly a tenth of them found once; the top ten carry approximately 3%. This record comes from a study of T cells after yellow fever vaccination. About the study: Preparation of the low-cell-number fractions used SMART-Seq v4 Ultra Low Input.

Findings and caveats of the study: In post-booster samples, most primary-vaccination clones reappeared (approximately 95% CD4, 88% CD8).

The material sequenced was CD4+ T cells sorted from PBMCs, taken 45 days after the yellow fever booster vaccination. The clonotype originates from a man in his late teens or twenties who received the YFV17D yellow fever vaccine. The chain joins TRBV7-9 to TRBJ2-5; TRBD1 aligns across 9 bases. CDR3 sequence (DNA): TGTGCCATTTCGGACAGGGGACGACAGACCCAGTACTTC. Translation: CAISDRGRQTQYF. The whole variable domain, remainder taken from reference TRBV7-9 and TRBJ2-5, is DTGVSQNPRHKITKRGQNVTFRCDPISEHNRLYWYRQTLGQGPEFLTYFQNEAQLEKSRLLSDRFSAERPKGSFSTLEIQRTEQGDSAMYLCAISDRGRQTQYFGPGTRLLVL.